Presented here are 23 T cell receptor beta chains from one specimen sequenced in a study of vaccination effects on CD4 cells after COVID-19. Sequenced by immunoSEQ multiplex PCR; TCRdb stores in-frame clones only, minus some. The top ten clones hold roughly 10% of a sample with tens of thousands of clones, 60% to 80% of them seen once. At the end of about 10 days of culture, CD4+ T cells were isolated. Antigens of these TCRs are unknown. This specimen was CD4+ T cells from PBMCs cultured without peptide, taken before COVID-19 vaccination. The receptors come from a human donor who received a COVID-19 vaccine.

In its sample, this clone was seen a few times. The chain recombines TRBV5-6 with TRBJ2-2; no firm D call. The CDR3 extends over 15 amino acids. V shed 0 bases and J shed 6 bases, with 12 bases lying between them. Germline V gives CDR1 SGHDT, CDR2 YYEEEE. CDR3 sequence reads: CASSLGQVKAGELFF. CDR3 DNA: TGTGCCAGCAGCTTGGGGCAGGTCAAGGCCGGGGAGCTGTTTTTT.

The rearrangement joins TRBV19 to TRBJ1-4; D remains ambiguous. CDR3 length equals 13 residues. V gave up 9 bases and J gave up 4 bases, with 12 bases separating them. CDR1 and CDR2 (germline): LNHDA, SQIVND (reference sequence). The CDR3 spells CASADGNNEKLFF. The DNA of the CDR3 is TGTGCCAGCGCAGACGGGAATAATGAAAAACTGTTTTTT.

This rearrangement joins TRBV6-2 or TRBV6-3 to TRBJ2-5; 9 nucleotides line up with TRBD2. Germline-derived CDR1 and CDR2 are MNHEY and SVGEGT. This CDR3 has 16 amino acids. J gave up 1 base and V 5 bases, and 8 bases lay outside the gene matches. The CDR3 nucleotides read TGTGCCAGCAGTAATGTAGCGGGGGACCCCCAAGAGACCCAGTACTTC. It encodes CASSNVAGDPQETQYF.

The chain has TRBV2 and TRBJ2-1; D is possibly TRBD1 (7 bases). This CDR3 spans 15 amino acids. V gave up 7 bases and J gave up 3 bases, with 16 bases separating them. From germline, CDR1 is SNHLY and CDR2 FYNNEI. For the CDR3, the DNA is TGTGCCAGCACCGGGGGACAGTTACTCTACAATGAGCAGTTCTTC. This gives the protein CASTGGQLLYNEQFF. The whole variable domain, remainder taken from reference TRBV2 and TRBJ2-1, is EPEVTQTPSHQVTQMGQEVILRCVPISNHLYFYWYRQILGQKVEFLVSFYNNEISEKSEIFDDQFSVERPDGSNFTLKIRSTKLEDSAMYFCASTGGQLLYNEQFFGPGTRLTVL.

This clone was detected only a few times. The V and J genes are TRBV5-6 and TRBJ2-1, with a weak D call TRBD2 (5 bases). Trimming left V 1 base short and J 8 bases short, with 19 bases between. The CDR3 runs 16 residues. Germline-derived CDR1 and CDR2 are SGHDT and YYEEEE. CDR3 bases: TGTGCCAGCAGCTTGTCGGGATGGGCTAGGCGTGATGAGCAGTTCTTC. Protein product: CASSLSGWARRDEQFF.

The chain is built from TRBV5-4 and TRBJ2-7; D is uncertain. This CDR3 comprises 13 residues. Germline values: CDR1 SGHNT, CDR2 YYREEE (reference sequence). V lost 4 bases and J 1 base, leaving 9 bases between the germline ends. The CDR3 is CASSRQASYEQYF. The CDR3 DNA is TGTGCCAGCAGCCGCCAGGCTTCCTACGAGCAGTACTTC.

The chain carries TRBV29-1 and TRBJ2-1; TRBD2 agrees at 9 bases. The V gene's germline CDR1 is SQVTM and CDR2 ANQGSEA. This CDR3 spans 15 amino acids. The V and J ends lost 0 bases and 3 bases, in that order; junction bases with no gene match: 3. CDR3 nucleotides: TGCAGCGTTGAAGACAGACTAGCGGACTACAATGAGCAGTTCTTC. Translating it yields CSVEDRLADYNEQFF.

The rearrangement uses TRBV18 and TRBJ1-5; perhaps TRBD1 as D (5 bases). The CDR3 length is 13 residues. Trimming left V 3 bases short and J 9 bases short, with 12 bases between. Looked up from germline, CDR1 is KGHSH and CDR2 is LQKENI. The CDR3 DNA reads TGTGCCAGCTCACCTAACAGGTCGGGGCCCCAGCATTTT. Its translation: CASSPNRSGPQHF.

This clone was counted a few times. This sequence joins TRBV10-1 and TRBJ2-5; D not certain. Germline V gene lookup returns CDR1 WNHNN and CDR2 SYGVQD (reference sequence). The V end was cut by 3 bases, the J end by 5 bases, with 7 bases between. This CDR3 has 12 residues. The CDR3 sequence: CASSDSAETQYF. The CDR3 DNA is TGCGCCAGCAGTGATTCGGCCGAGACCCAGTACTTC.

This clone has just a few counts. The gene calls are TRBV11-2 and TRBJ1-3, with D uncertain. This CDR3 is 16 amino acids long. Per germline, CDR1 SGHAT and CDR2 FQNNGV. The germline V and J ends were trimmed by 1 base and 0 bases, with 10 bases remaining between them. CDR3 protein: CASSLGRGSSGNTIYF. CDR3 DNA sequence: TGTGCCAGCAGCTTAGGGCGCGGGAGCTCTGGAAACACCATATATTTT.

The V and J genes are TRBV19 and TRBJ1-3, with a possible D match to TRBD1 (5 bases). The CDR3 consists of 14 residues. Between the trimmed V and J ends, which lost 5 bases and 2 bases, there was a span of 10 bases. Per germline, CDR1 LNHDA and CDR2 SQIVND (reference sequence). The CDR3 spells CASSSGAAGNTIYF. DNA for the CDR3: TGTGCCAGTAGTTCTGGGGCGGCTGGAAACACCATATATTTT.

This rearrangement joins TRBV5-1 to TRBJ2-7; 9 nucleotides align to TRBD1. There are 14 residues in the CDR3. The V gene's germline CDR1 is SGHRS and CDR2 YFSETQ. Trimming cost V 4 bases and J 3 bases; bases outside gene matches: 5. The CDR3 here is CASSIRTGVYEQYF. For the CDR3, the DNA is TGCGCCAGCAGCATTAGGACAGGGGTCTACGAGCAGTACTTC.

The V gene is TRBV7-2, the J gene TRBJ2-3; D is undetermined. Trimming left V 5 bases short and J 1 base short, with 13 bases between. The length of the CDR3 is 15 residues. Germline V gene sequence: CDR1 SGHTA, CDR2 FQGNSA. The CDR3 protein is CASSRTVSRTDTQYF. In DNA form, the CDR3 reads TGTGCCAGCAGCCGTACAGTATCCCGCACAGATACGCAGTATTTT. Based on the CDR3 plus reference TRBV7-2 and TRBJ2-3, the full variable domain is GAGVSQSPSNKVTEKGKDVELRCDPISGHTALYWYRQSLGQGLEFLIYFQGNSAPDKSGLPSDRFSAERTGGSVSTLTIQRTQQEDSAVYLCASSRTVSRTDTQYFGPGTRLTVL.

J is TRBJ2-7 and V is TRBV30, with TRBD1 matching 9 bases. The V gene's germline CDR1 is GTSNPN and CDR2 SVGIG (reference sequence). The V segment lost 2 bases and the J segment 6 bases; nucleotides outside the gene matches: 8. CDR3 length: 14 amino acids. The CDR3 DNA reads as TGTGCCTGGAGTAAACGGGGACAGGGCGGCGAGCAGTACTTC. Amino acid sequence: CAWSKRGQGGEQYF.

The rearrangement uses TRBV9 and TRBJ2-2; D assignment may be TRBD1 or TRBD2 (6 bases each). Germline CDR1 and CDR2: SGDLS and YYNGEE. V dropped 3 bases and J dropped 4 bases, with 10 bases sitting between them. CDR3 length equals 14 residues. In DNA form, the CDR3 reads TGTGCCAGCAGCGCGAGGGGGGCCACCGGGGAGCTGTTTTTT. Encoded protein: CASSARGATGELFF. The full variable domain, with the rest looked up from reference TRBV9 and TRBJ2-2, is DSGVTQTPKHLITATGQRVTLRCSPRSGDLSVYWYQQSLDQGLQFLIQYYNGEERAKGNILERFSAQQFPDLHSELNLSSLELGDSALYFCASSARGATGELFFGEGSRLTVL.

The chain uses TRBV6-5 and TRBJ1-2; the D is unclear. V lost 8 bases to trimming and J lost 0 bases, with 10 bases between them. The CDR3 contains 13 residues. Germline values: CDR1 MNHEY, CDR2 SVGAGI. CDR3 nucleotides: TGTGCCAGCCGACGATCCTCTAACTATGGCTACACCTTC. Its protein is CASRRSSNYGYTF.

The chain uses TRBV7-8 and TRBJ2-1, with 11 positions matching TRBD2. Germline V gene data show CDR1 as SGHVS and CDR2 as FQNEAQ. The length of the CDR3 is 16 residues. Trimming cost V 5 bases and J 11 bases; bases outside gene matches: 14. The chain's CDR3 is CASSARPRLAGGQQFF. CDR3 in DNA: TGTGCCAGCAGCGCAAGACCTCGTCTAGCGGGGGGACAGCAGTTCTTC.

The gene calls are TRBV5-1 and TRBJ2-2, with 9 positions matching TRBD1. V lost 4 bases, J lost 7 bases, and 11 bases stayed unmatched. The CDR3 has 16 residues. Per germline, CDR1 SGHRS and CDR2 YFSETQ. CDR3: CASSDQPGTGNGELFF. The CDR3 coding sequence is TGCGCCAGCAGCGATCAACCCGGGACAGGGAACGGGGAGCTGTTTTTT.

The chain is built from TRBV6-4 and TRBJ2-3, with a possible D match to TRBD2 (5 bases). The CDR3 is 15 amino acids. Germline CDR1 MRHNA, CDR2 SNTAGT. Trimming removed 4 bases from V and 0 bases from J, with 11 bases in between. Here the CDR3 reads CASSVVATSTDTQYF. The CDR3 DNA reads as TGTGCCAGCAGTGTTGTAGCGACGAGCACAGATACGCAGTATTTT.

CDR3: CASSSVRGSLDYGYTF. The CDR3 DNA sequence: TGTGCCAGCAGCTCAGTTAGAGGGTCCCTTGACTATGGCTACACCTTC. The gene calls are TRBV7-9 and TRBJ1-2; unclear D gene. Germline V gene data show CDR1 as SEHNR and CDR2 as FQNEAQ (reference sequence). The length of the CDR3 is 16 residues. V lost 4 bases to trimming and J lost 3 bases, with 18 bases between them.

The V and J genes are TRBV18 and TRBJ1-2, with D perhaps TRBD1 (6 bases). There are 13 residues in the CDR3. Germline V gives CDR1 KGHSH, CDR2 LQKENI. The germline V and J ends were trimmed by 0 bases and 9 bases, with 11 bases remaining between them. This chain's CDR3 is CASSPPERGSYTF. The CDR3 DNA reads as TGTGCCAGCTCACCACCGGAGAGGGGGAGCTACACCTTC. Together with reference TRBV18 and TRBJ1-2, the CDR3 gives the full variable domain: NAGVMQNPRHLVRRRGQEARLRCSPMKGHSHVYWYRQLPEEGLKFMVYLQKENIIDESGMPKERFSAEFPKEGPSILRIQQVVRGDSAAYFCASSPPERGSYTFGSGTRLTVV.

The rearrangement joins TRBV30 to TRBJ2-7; D perhaps matches TRBD2 (5 bases). The CDR3 has 12 amino acids. CDR1 GTSNPN and CDR2 SVGIG come from the germline V gene (reference sequence). Trimming removed 8 bases at V and 2 bases at J, with 13 bases between. This CDR3 is CAQRTGAYEQYF. CDR3 coding DNA: TGTGCCCAAAGGACTGGCGCCTACGAGCAGTACTTC.

V gene TRBV2 combines with J gene TRBJ2-7; D call uncertain. The ends were cut back, 3 bases at V and 0 bases at J, with 12 bases in the middle. CDR1 SNHLY and CDR2 FYNNEI come from the germline V gene. The CDR3 is 15 residues long. The CDR3 protein is CASSEVLGDSYEQYF. CDR3 nucleotides: TGTGCCAGCAGTGAGGTTTTGGGCGACTCCTACGAGCAGTACTTC.